Listed here are 14 T cell receptor beta chains from one sample, sequenced in a study of identical twins. Each CDR3 protein gets one entry after TCRdb re-called the 5' RACE reads with MiXCR. Among approximately 1.8 million distinct CDR3 sequences listed, about 30% were seen once. What was sequenced was cord blood. These receptors came from a newborn girl in good health.

The V gene is TRBV5-1, the J gene TRBJ2-1, with 10 bases matching TRBD2. The J call may be faulty, since TRBJ2-7 better matches the DNA end. The CDR3 runs 15 residues. Germline V CDR1 and CDR2: SGHRS, YFSETQ. In nucleotides, the CDR3 is TGCGCCAGCAGCGGACTAGCGGACCCCTACAATGAGCAGTACTTC. Translating it yields CASSGLADPYNEQYF.

This clonotype was seen a few times. The chain employs TRBV3-1 and TRBJ1-2; 7 bases map to TRBD1. The CDR3 is 13 amino acids. Trimming took 4 bases from V and 8 from J; bases not matched to a gene: 7. Germline loops: CDR1 LGHDT, CDR2 YNNKEL (reference sequence). CDR3: CASSLHRGMGYTF. CDR3 sequence (DNA): TGTGCCAGCAGCCTCCACAGGGGAATGGGCTACACCTTC.

The chain couples TRBV6-5 to TRBJ2-1, with no clear D. The germline gives CDR1 MNHEY, CDR2 SVGAGI. The CDR3 covers 15 residues. Trimming cost V 0 bases and J 5 bases, with 11 bases left between them. The chain's CDR3 is CASSYSFSTDNEQFF. The CDR3 region has the DNA TGTGCCAGCAGTTACTCATTCTCCACCGACAATGAGCAGTTCTTC.

This clonotype has more than one count but fewer than ten. The J gene is TRBJ2-3, the V gene TRBV12-3 or TRBV12-4; 7 nucleotides align to TRBD2. The trim removed 0 bases at V and 4 bases at J, leaving 4 bases unmatched. CDR3 length: 15 residues. CDR3 nucleotides: TGTGCCAGCAGTTTAGCGGCAGGGAGGGCAGATACGCAGTATTTT. This encodes CASSLAAGRADTQYF.

As concerns this clonotype: It may be a read error: a sequence one base away is much more abundant. The chain uses TRBV29-1 and TRBJ2-1; D is possibly TRBD2 (5 bases). The J call may be mistaken, given a closer DNA end match to TRBJ2-7. CDR1 SQVTM and CDR2 ANQGSEA come from the germline V gene. The CDR3 consists of 12 residues. The CDR3: CSVEGGSDEQYF. DNA for the CDR3: TGCAGCGTTGAAGGGGGTAGCGACGAGCAGTACTTC.

This clonotype was observed at least ten times. This chain joins TRBV5-1 and TRBJ2-3, with 7 bases fitting TRBD1. The J segment lost 2 bases and the V segment lost 0 bases, leaving 3 bases of the junction unmatched. Per germline, CDR1 SGHRS and CDR2 YFSETQ. This CDR3 comprises 15 residues. CDR3 protein: CASSLAGQPTDTQYF. In DNA form, the CDR3 reads TGCGCCAGCAGCTTGGCGGGACAGCCCACAGATACGCAGTATTTT.

This clonotype was observed a few times. The J gene is TRBJ2-3, the V gene TRBV3-1, with D possibly TRBD2 on 5 matching bases. Germline V gene lookup returns CDR1 LGHDT and CDR2 YNNKEL (reference sequence). With 1 base removed from V and 7 bases from J, the gap between germline ends came to 15 bases. CDR3 length equals 15 residues. This CDR3 reads CASSQASGMENTQYF. Here the CDR3 DNA reads TGTGCCAGCAGCCAAGCTTCGGGGATGGAGAATACGCAGTATTTT.

This clonotype was seen more than once but under ten times. The CDR3 DNA is TGTGCTAGTGGTTCACTAAATCCACATGCTAGCGGGAGATACGAGCAGTACTTC. Its translation is CASGSLNPHASGRYEQYF. V usage is TRBV12-5 and J usage is TRBJ2-7; 10 bases map to TRBD2. The CDR3 runs 18 residues. Germline CDR1 is LGHNT and CDR2 is FRNRAP. J lost 4 bases, V lost 4 bases, and 16 bases had no gene match.

The chain is built from TRBV20-1 and TRBJ1-2, with a weak D call TRBD1 (5 bases). CDR1 DFQATT and CDR2 SNEGSKA come from the germline V gene (reference sequence). The CDR3 loop spans 14 amino acids. The CDR3 protein is CCPSAGRRHYGYTF. CDR3 bases: TGCTGCCCTAGTGCGGGGCGTAGGCACTATGGCTACACCTTC.

This chain links TRBV20-1 with TRBJ2-6; D may correspond to TRBD1 or TRBD2 (5 bases each). Germline assignment: CDR1 DFQATT and CDR2 SNEGSKA (reference sequence). This CDR3 region has 19 residues. V lost 1 base and J 0 bases, leaving 19 bases between the germline ends. In nucleotides, the CDR3 is TGCAGTGCTAGAGGGACAAATCGATCGGGGAGCTCTGGGGCCAACGTCCTGACTTTC. It codes for CSARGTNRSGSSGANVLTF.

This chain links TRBV12-3 or TRBV12-4 with TRBJ2-5; D not resolved. Trimming took 1 base from V and 11 from J, leaving 23 bases between them. This CDR3 has 16 amino acids. The CDR3 bases are TGTGCCAGCAGTTTAGAGGCGTCCCCCCGAGCTCAAGGGCAGTACTTC. It translates to CASSLEASPRAQGQYF.

This clonotype has a handful of counts. This chain links TRBV19 with TRBJ2-3; D might be TRBD1 (6 bases). V gave up 5 bases and J gave up 7 bases, with 10 bases separating them. CDR1 LNHDA and CDR2 SQIVND come from the germline V gene (reference sequence). This CDR3 is 12 amino acids long. As DNA, the CDR3 is TGTGCCAGTAGTGTGGACAGACATACGCAGTATTTT. Amino acid sequence: CASSVDRHTQYF.

The V call is TRBV30, the J call TRBJ2-5; maybe TRBD1 (5 bases). The J call may be in error: the DNA end matches TRBJ2-7 better. The length of the CDR3 is 13 residues. Germline lookup yields CDR1 GTSNPN and CDR2 SVGIG (reference sequence). CDR3 coding DNA: TGTGCCTGGAGCCCAGGGATCGTACACGAGCAGTACTTC. Residues: CAWSPGIVHEQYF.

The gene calls are TRBV25-1 and TRBJ1-5; possibly TRBD1 for D (6 bases). Trimming cost V 4 bases and J 3 bases, with 13 bases left between them. This CDR3 is built from 15 residues. Germline V gives CDR1 MGHDK, CDR2 SYGVNS. As DNA, the CDR3 is TGTGCCAGCAGTGCACACAGGGAGGCCAATCAGCCCCAGCATTTT. Encoded protein: CASSAHREANQPQHF.